The present TCR beta chain was sequenced within a study of blood T cell repertoires in COVID-19. Authors' data handling: Nucleated cell number was recorded as an estimate derived from reference gene primer amplification. Measured with immunoSEQ multiplex PCR; TCRdb has only the in-frame clones, and not every one. V, J and clone size are taken as reported in that table, and D and trimming were inferred from the DNA itself. The sample gives approximately 140,000 clones, almost 85% of which show up once; 5.5% is in the top ten. The V gene's germline CDR1 is MNHNS and CDR2 SASEGT. The CDR3 is made up of 14 amino acids. V lost 2 bases to trimming and J lost 5 bases, with 12 bases between them.

The chain uses TRBV6-1 and TRBJ1-2; no firm D call. This TCR derives from a man aged 40-50 years with acute COVID-19. Sequencing input: PBMCs or T cells enriched from blood (not recorded which). Here the CDR3 reads CASSEKGERYGYTF. The CDR3 DNA reads TGTGCCAGCAGTGAAAAGGGAGAACGTTATGGCTACACCTTC.